Each of the 22 T cell receptor beta chains below was sequenced from the same sample in a study of T cells in Graves' hyperthyroidism and ophthalmopathy. Regions amplified from RNA transcripts were the TCR beta CDR3 regions. First-round RT-PCR targeting the TCR CDR3 was performed with the HTBI primer set. MiXCR, run by TCRdb on the multiplex PCR reads, gives a single entry per CDR3 protein. The repertoire holds about 360,000 distinct CDR3 sequences, with about 25% as singletons. The source material was blood. These receptors were taken from a man in his forties or fifties with Graves' hyperthyroidism.

The chain carries TRBV12-3 or TRBV12-4 and TRBJ2-7; 8 bases are a match to TRBD1. CDR3 length equals 14 residues. Losses at the gene ends were 4 bases for V and 6 bases for J; bases not matched to a gene: 8. The CDR3 loop is CASSYTQGAGEQYF. DNA for the CDR3: TGTGCCAGCAGTTACACTCAGGGGGCGGGCGAGCAGTACTTC.

This clonotype was recorded a few times. The rearrangement links TRBV19 to TRBJ2-2, with D perhaps TRBD2 (6 bases). The CDR3 has 15 amino acids. With 3 bases removed from V and 5 bases from J, the gap between germline ends came to 13 bases. Per germline, CDR1 LNHDA and CDR2 SQIVND (reference sequence). CDR3 DNA: TGTGCCAGTAGTATCGCGGGGATTTCGACCGGGGAGCTGTTTTTT. Its protein product is CASSIAGISTGELFF.

The gene calls are TRBV20-1 and TRBJ2-5, with D unclear. Trimming took off 0 bases at V and 0 bases at J, with 8 bases between the two ends. The CDR3 is made up of 14 amino acids. Germline V lookup: CDR1 DFQATT, CDR2 SNEGSKA (reference sequence). CDR3: CSARDPLNQETQYF. The CDR3 DNA sequence: TGCAGTGCTAGAGATCCTCTGAACCAAGAGACCCAGTACTTC.

This clonotype has more than one count but fewer than ten. The J gene is TRBJ1-1, the V gene TRBV12-3 or TRBV12-4, with D possibly being TRBD1 (5 bases). Trimming stripped 3 bases from V and 0 bases from J, with 17 bases between. The CDR3 has 17 amino acids. CDR3 amino acids: CASSFMAGMGMNTEAFF. In DNA, the CDR3 is TGTGCCAGCAGTTTCATGGCAGGGATGGGGATGAACACTGAAGCTTTCTTT.

The rearrangement links TRBV4-2 to TRBJ1-1; no reliable D call. The germline V gene encodes CDR1 LGHNA and CDR2 YNFKEQ. Trimming removed 1 base from V and 4 bases from J, with 13 bases in between. The CDR3 is 15 amino acids. CDR3 in DNA: TGTGCCAGCAGCCAAGGGGAAGCCCTGAGCACTGAAGCTTTCTTT. Its translation: CASSQGEALSTEAFF.

This clonotype was recorded many times. The chain recombines TRBV7-2 with TRBJ2-1, with TRBD2 identical over 7 bases. The CDR3 length is 15 residues. CDR1 and CDR2 (germline): SGHTA, FQGNSA. The ends lost 2 bases at V and 6 bases at J; junction bases unmatched: 7. DNA for the CDR3: TGTGCCAGCAGCTTATGGGCGGGAGAAAGCAATGAGCAGTTCTTC. Protein product: CASSLWAGESNEQFF.

This clonotype was seen at least ten times. J is TRBJ1-1 and V is TRBV6-1; 7 bases fit TRBD1. Per germline, CDR1 MNHNS and CDR2 SASEGT. This CDR3 is 14 amino acids long. V was pared by 5 bases and J by 0 bases, with 3 bases of the junction left unmatched. The CDR3 sequence: CASSHGTVNTEAFF. The CDR3 DNA is TGTGCCAGCAGTCACGGGACAGTGAACACTGAAGCTTTCTTT.

The gene calls are TRBV29-1 and TRBJ2-7, with 7 bases matching TRBD1. This CDR3 spans 13 amino acids. V dropped 6 bases and J dropped 2; count of bases not matched to a gene: 7. From germline, CDR1 is SQVTM and CDR2 ANQGSEA. The CDR3 here is CSVGRQGAYEQYF. In DNA form, the CDR3 reads TGCAGCGTGGGGAGACAGGGTGCCTACGAGCAGTACTTC.

This clonotype has just a few counts. The chain recombines TRBV6-6 with TRBJ1-2; D is ambiguous. Between the trimmed V and J ends, which lost 2 bases and 2 bases, there was a span of 3 bases. The CDR3 loop spans 12 amino acids. The V gene's germline CDR1 is MNHNY and CDR2 SVGAGI (reference sequence). CDR3 residues: CASSYVNYGYTF. The CDR3 coding sequence is TGTGCCAGCAGTTACGTCAACTATGGCTACACCTTC.

The chain employs TRBV2 and TRBJ2-5; 8 positions match TRBD1. Germline V gives CDR1 SNHLY, CDR2 FYNNEI. The CDR3 has 14 amino acids. J was trimmed by 4 bases and V by 6 bases; bases with no gene match: 7. As DNA, the CDR3 is TGTGCCAGCAGGGGACAGGTTTTGAGAGAGACCCAGTACTTC. It codes for CASRGQVLRETQYF.

This sequence joins TRBV9 and TRBJ1-4; 7 nucleotides align to TRBD1. V was clipped by 0 bases and J by 7 bases; unmatched bases: 6. This CDR3 region has 15 residues. Germline V CDR1 and CDR2: SGDLS, YYNGEE. CDR3 residues: CASSVAGRGAEKLFF. Here the CDR3 DNA reads TGTGCCAGCAGCGTAGCTGGCAGGGGGGCTGAAAAACTGTTTTTT.

This clonotype appeared once. The gene calls are TRBV6-2 or TRBV6-3 and TRBJ1-1; D gene uncertain. V was shortened by 6 bases and J by 4 bases, with 12 bases between the two germline ends. Germline CDR1 and CDR2: MNHEY and SVGEGT. This CDR3 comprises 13 residues. CDR3 loop: CASSYGDITEAFF. The CDR3 DNA is TGTGCCAGCAGCTATGGGGATATCACTGAAGCTTTCTTT.

The chain combines TRBV3-1 with TRBJ2-5, with TRBD2 matching 10 bases. V lost 3 bases, J lost 5 bases, and 6 bases stayed unmatched. Germline V gives CDR1 LGHDT, CDR2 YNNKEL (reference sequence). The CDR3 totals 15 residues. The CDR3 DNA reads as TGTGCCAGCAGCCACAAGCGGGAGGGTAGGGAGACCCAGTACTTC. Amino acids: CASSHKREGRETQYF.

The sample holds many counts of this clonotype. The V gene is TRBV10-3, the J gene TRBJ2-2; D might be TRBD1 (6 bases). The length of the CDR3 is 13 residues. V lost 7 bases and J lost 4, with 10 bases in between. The germline V gene has CDR1 ENHRY and CDR2 SYGVKD. CDR3 nucleotides: TGTGCCATCACAGGGGATGTCACCGGGGAGCTGTTTTTT. This sequence encodes CAITGDVTGELFF.

The V gene is TRBV14, the J gene TRBJ1-2, with D hard to call. The CDR3 runs to 15 residues. In germline, CDR1 is SGHDN, CDR2 FVKESK. V shed 3 bases and J shed 2 bases, with 13 bases lying between them. CDR3 loop: CASSQTWTGNYGYTF. The CDR3, as DNA: TGTGCCAGCAGCCAGACTTGGACCGGGAACTATGGCTACACCTTC.

The V call is TRBV6-5, the J call TRBJ2-4; D ambiguous. The CDR3 extends over 17 amino acids. V lost 0 bases to trimming and J lost 1 base, with 13 bases between them. Germline V CDR1 and CDR2: MNHEY, SVGAGI. For the CDR3, the DNA is TGTGCCAGCAGTTACTCATGCAGAATATCTGCCAAAAACATTCAGTACTTC. It is translated as CASSYSCRISAKNIQYF.

This clonotype has just a few counts. The chain recombines TRBV27 with TRBJ1-1, with 8 bases lining up with TRBD1. This CDR3 is 14 amino acids long. Germline-derived CDR1 and CDR2 are MNHEY and SMNVEV (reference sequence). Unmatched junction bases numbered 7, after V lost 4 bases and J lost 6 bases. This CDR3 reads CASSSRTGFPEAFF. DNA for the CDR3: TGTGCCAGCAGTTCGAGGACAGGGTTTCCTGAAGCTTTCTTT.

Comment on this clonotype: Compared with germline, one end of the junction differs, possibly owing to a read error. This chain uses TRBV10-3 with TRBJ2-4; 7 bases fit TRBD2. The CDR3 consists of 15 residues. Germline V gene lookup returns CDR1 ENHRY and CDR2 SYGVKD. The chain's CDR3 is CASSGIGGAKNIQYF. For the CDR3, the DNA is TGTGCCAGCAGTGGTATCGGGGGGGCCAAAAACATTCAGTACTTC.

This clonotype has more than one count but fewer than ten. This chain joins TRBV3-1 and TRBJ2-1; 9 bases match TRBD1. The CDR3 is 12 residues long. Germline loops: CDR1 LGHDT, CDR2 YNNKEL (reference sequence). V dropped 4 bases and J dropped 14; count of bases not matched to a gene: 6. The CDR3 spells CASSLPRTGEFF. CDR3 coding DNA: TGTGCCAGCAGCCTCCCCCGGACAGGGGAGTTCTTC.

The chain recombines TRBV6-5 with TRBJ2-2; 11 nucleotides align to TRBD2. The CDR3 runs to 16 residues. Germline V lookup: CDR1 MNHEY, CDR2 SVGAGI. The V segment lost 0 bases and the J segment 5 bases; nucleotides outside the gene matches: 2. The CDR3 is CASSYSGTSGTGELFF. CDR3 DNA sequence: TGTGCCAGCAGTTACTCCGGGACTAGCGGAACCGGGGAGCTGTTTTTT.

This clonotype has just a few counts. V usage is TRBV7-9 and J usage is TRBJ2-5; D perhaps matches TRBD2 (6 bases). Trimming stripped 4 bases from V and 1 base from J, with 13 bases between. Germline values: CDR1 SEHNR, CDR2 FQNEAQ (reference sequence). The CDR3 has 15 residues. CDR3 in amino acids: CASSSSAGGQETQYF. CDR3 coding DNA: TGTGCCAGCAGCTCTAGCGCTGGGGGCCAAGAGACCCAGTACTTC.

J is TRBJ2-7 and V is TRBV30; possible D gene TRBD1, 5 bases. V was trimmed by 3 bases and J by 5 bases, leaving 14 bases between them. Germline V gene sequence: CDR1 GTSNPN, CDR2 SVGIG (reference sequence). This CDR3 spans 13 amino acids. The CDR3 nucleotides are TGTGCCTGGAGCCCGGGCAGGGTGAACGAGCAGTACTTC. This translates into CAWSPGRVNEQYF.